Listed here are 23 T cell receptor beta chains from one sample, sequenced in a study of T-cell memory formation after mild COVID-19. TCRdb reanalysed the 5' RACE reads using MiXCR and keeps one entry per CDR3 protein. The repertoire holds fewer than 250,000 distinct CDR3 sequences, around 25% seen once, with roughly 11% in the top ten. What was sequenced was PBMCs or a T cell subset sorted from them (not recorded which). These TCRs come from an adult woman who had mild COVID-19 (a few samples of this study predate the infection). Cell type and time point are not known.

This clonotype was counted only a few times. J is TRBJ1-1 and V is TRBV24-1; D gene unclear. The CDR3 sequence is 12 residues long. V was shortened by 6 bases and J by 6 bases, with 10 bases between the two germline ends. Germline assignment: CDR1 KGHDR and CDR2 SFDVKD. The CDR3 bases are TGTGCCACCAGTAATGGAGCGTCTGAAGCTTTCTTT. It specifies CATSNGASEAFF.

This clonotype was detected a few times. The V call is TRBV6-2 or TRBV6-3, the J call TRBJ2-1, with 10 bases lining up with TRBD2. The germline gives CDR1 MNHEY, CDR2 SVGEGT. CDR3 size: 16 residues. Losses at the gene ends were 7 bases for V and 8 bases for J; bases not matched to a gene: 14. CDR3: CASTPTSGGAMHEQFF. In DNA form, the CDR3 reads TGTGCCAGCACCCCAACCAGCGGGGGGGCAATGCATGAGCAGTTCTTC.

This chain connects TRBV12-3 or TRBV12-4 to TRBJ2-3; D may match TRBD1 or TRBD2 (6 bases each). The CDR3 is 14 residues long. V dropped 3 bases and J dropped 5 bases, with 12 bases sitting between them. This CDR3 is CASSFRGREDTQYF. CDR3 nucleotide sequence: TGTGCCAGCAGTTTTCGGGGGCGCGAAGATACGCAGTATTTT.

The chain combines TRBV6-5 with TRBJ2-1; possibly TRBD2 for D (5 bases). Germline assignment: CDR1 MNHEY and CDR2 SVGAGI. There are 13 residues in the CDR3. V lost 6 bases and J 12 bases, leaving 18 bases between the germline ends. CDR3 coding DNA: TGTGCCAGCAGCCTCGACGGGCGACGGGGGCAGTTCTTC. Translated: CASSLDGRRGQFF.

CDR3 in amino acids: CASSFQGDADEQYF. The CDR3 DNA follows: TGCGCCAGCAGCTTCCAGGGGGACGCTGACGAGCAGTACTTC. This sequence joins TRBV4-3 and TRBJ2-7, with 7 bases lining up with TRBD1. The CDR3 extends over 14 amino acids. Germline loops: CDR1 LGHNA, CDR2 YSLEER. V was pared by 5 bases and J by 5 bases, with 9 bases of the junction left unmatched.

The genes are TRBV7-3 and TRBJ2-3, with D maybe TRBD2 (5 bases). Between the trimmed V and J ends, which lost 4 bases and 4 bases, there was a span of 15 bases. The CDR3 has 15 residues. The germline gives CDR1 SGHTA, CDR2 FQGTGA. CDR3 loop: CASSSSRGWADTQYF. For the CDR3, the DNA is TGTGCCAGCAGCTCCAGCCGGGGATGGGCAGATACGCAGTATTTT.

This clonotype occurred many times. CDR3: CASAGAPAGEQFF. The CDR3 coding sequence is TGTGCCAGCGCGGGGGCCCCGGCTGGCGAGCAGTTCTTC. V usage is TRBV14 and J usage is TRBJ2-1, with D perhaps TRBD2 (7 bases). Trimming shortened V by 8 bases and J by 10 bases, and 18 bases separated the two germline ends. Germline V CDR1 and CDR2: SGHDN, FVKESK. The CDR3 has 13 residues.

V and J are TRBV19 and TRBJ2-2, with 7 positions matching TRBD1. Trimming cost V 9 bases and J 3 bases; bases outside gene matches: 10. The germline CDR1 and CDR2 sequences are LNHDA and SQIVND (reference sequence). The length of the CDR3 is 15 residues. CDR3 sequence (DNA): TGTGCCAGCCGTCGGACAGGAGGAGACACCGGGGAGCTGTTTTTT. Amino acids: CASRRTGGDTGELFF.

The chain couples TRBV7-8 to TRBJ2-1, with 10 nucleotides matching TRBD2. CDR1 SGHVS and CDR2 FQNEAQ come from the germline V gene. This CDR3 has 14 residues. The junction had 13 bases not matched to a gene; V was cut back by 5 bases and J by 15 bases. The CDR3 loop reads CASSARTSGVRWFF. The DNA for the CDR3 is TGTGCCAGCAGCGCACGGACTAGCGGCGTAAGATGGTTCTTC.

This clonotype has at least ten counts. The chain recombines TRBV20-1 with TRBJ2-7; TRBD2 aligns across 15 bases. V trimming: 3 bases; J trimming: 0 bases; junction bases outside the gene matches: 6. This CDR3 comprises 17 residues. CDR1 and CDR2 from the germline V gene are DFQATT and SNEGSKA (reference sequence). CDR3 nucleotides: TGCAGTGCTAGGGGACTAGCGGGAGGAATACTCTCCTACGAGCAGTACTTC. Its translation: CSARGLAGGILSYEQYF.

This clonotype has only a few counts. The DNA for the CDR3 is TGTGCCAGCAGCGCAGGACTAGCGGGAGGGTACGAGCAGTACTTC. It translates to CASSAGLAGGYEQYF. The chain has TRBV7-9 and TRBJ2-7; the match to TRBD2 covers 15 bases. The CDR3 is 15 amino acids. With 5 bases clipped from V and 4 bases from J, the junction kept 3 bases outside the gene matches. Germline V CDR1 and CDR2: SEHNR, FQNEAQ (reference sequence).

V is TRBV7-2 and J is TRBJ1-1; TRBD1 is a possible D gene (6 bases). CDR1 SGHTA and CDR2 FQGNSA come from the germline V gene. Trimming pared 0 bases from V and 10 bases from J, leaving 15 bases between. The CDR3 length is 14 residues. CDR3 sequence: CASSLAGDPRGAFF. The CDR3 DNA follows: TGTGCCAGCAGCTTAGCGGGGGACCCCAGGGGAGCTTTCTTT.

V and J are TRBV12-3 or TRBV12-4 and TRBJ1-2, with D perhaps matching TRBD1 (5 bases). V lost 2 bases and J 4 bases, leaving 14 bases between the germline ends. This CDR3 has 15 residues. CDR3 sequence (DNA): TGTGCCAGCAGTTTATCTGACAGCGACTTCTATGGCTACACCTTC. Translated: CASSLSDSDFYGYTF.

The CDR3 spells CASSLRDTDYEQYF. The CDR3 DNA reads as TGCGCCAGCAGCCTCCGGGACACAGACTACGAGCAGTACTTC. The V and J genes are TRBV4-1 and TRBJ2-7, with D possibly matching TRBD1 (6 bases). Germline assignment: CDR1 MGHRA and CDR2 YSYEKL. This CDR3 is built from 14 residues. V lost 4 bases, J lost 3 bases, and 13 bases lay in between.

This clonotype was seen more than once but under ten times. J is TRBJ2-3 and V is TRBV5-1, with D possibly being TRBD2 (5 bases). The germline gives CDR1 SGHRS, CDR2 YFSETQ. Trimming pared 4 bases from V and 2 bases from J, leaving 17 bases between. The CDR3 is 16 amino acids. The CDR3 here is CASSHGLATTTDTQYF. Here the CDR3 DNA reads TGCGCCAGCAGCCACGGACTCGCCACAACCACAGATACGCAGTATTTT.

The chain has TRBV6-6 and TRBJ2-7, with TRBD1 identical over 8 bases. Germline CDR1 is MNHNY and CDR2 is SVGAGI (reference sequence). Trimming removed 6 bases from V and 0 bases from J; junction bases left unmatched: 4. This CDR3 is built from 14 residues. The CDR3 nucleotides are TGTGCCAGCAGAGGACAGGGAACCTCCTACGAGCAGTACTTC. Translating it yields CASRGQGTSYEQYF.

The chain recombines TRBV2 with TRBJ2-6; 9 bases agree with TRBD2. Germline-derived CDR1 and CDR2 are SNHLY and FYNNEI. Trimming at V came to 7 bases and at J to 0 bases, leaving 7 bases not matched to a gene. The CDR3 contains 17 residues. The CDR3 is CASNRLAVDSGANVLTF. The CDR3 coding sequence is TGTGCCAGCAATCGACTAGCGGTAGACTCTGGGGCCAACGTCCTGACTTTC.

The genes are TRBV19 and TRBJ2-2; D possibly corresponds to TRBD2 (5 bases). Trimming left V 5 bases short and J 12 bases short, with 16 bases between. The CDR3 is 13 amino acids. In germline, CDR1 is LNHDA, CDR2 SQIVND (reference sequence). CDR3 sequence (DNA): TGTGCCAGTAGTGTGCCTTTCAGGAGGCAGCTGTTTTTT. It encodes CASSVPFRRQLFF.

This chain connects TRBV20-1 to TRBJ1-2, with D possibly TRBD1 on 6 matching bases. The CDR3 sequence is 15 residues long. Trimming removed 3 bases from V and 0 bases from J, with 14 bases in between. Germline V gene lookup returns CDR1 DFQATT and CDR2 SNEGSKA (reference sequence). The CDR3 DNA is TGCAGTGCTAGTCCCTCACAGGGAACTAACTATGGCTACACCTTC. Residues: CSASPSQGTNYGYTF.

A few counts support this clonotype. The chain combines TRBV30 with TRBJ2-7, with D possibly matching TRBD2 (6 bases). This CDR3 contains 15 residues. Germline V gene data show CDR1 as GTSNPN and CDR2 as SVGIG (reference sequence). Trimming took off 2 bases at V and 4 bases at J, with 18 bases between the two ends. The CDR3 here is CAWSIRETALYEQYF. CDR3 nucleotide sequence: TGTGCCTGGAGTATCCGGGAGACAGCACTATACGAGCAGTACTTC.

The chain links TRBV27 to TRBJ2-5; 11 bases line up with TRBD2. From germline, CDR1 is MNHEY and CDR2 SMNVEV (reference sequence). J was trimmed by 3 bases and V by 8 bases; bases with no gene match: 11. The CDR3 runs 16 residues. The CDR3 protein is CASGLWPGLAEETQYF. DNA of the CDR3: TGTGCCAGCGGCCTCTGGCCGGGACTAGCGGAAGAGACCCAGTACTTC.

The V call is TRBV11-2, the J call TRBJ2-3, with 8 bases that match TRBD2. Trimming at V came to 6 bases and at J to 4 bases, leaving 9 bases not matched to a gene. This CDR3 has 15 amino acids. Germline CDR1 is SGHAT and CDR2 is FQNNGV. The CDR3 DNA is TGTGCCAGCAGATCCACCGGGACTAGGGCAGATACGCAGTATTTT. This encodes CASRSTGTRADTQYF.

This clonotype appeared a few times. CDR3 amino acids: CASSVYLNTEAFF. The DNA of the CDR3 is TGCGCCAGCAGCGTATACCTGAACACTGAAGCTTTCTTT. J is TRBJ1-1 and V is TRBV5-1; no reliable D call. CDR1 SGHRS and CDR2 YFSETQ come from the germline V gene. The CDR3 has 13 amino acids. V was pared by 4 bases and J by 0 bases, with 7 bases between.